This is a list of T cell receptor beta chains from one sample in a study of control samples from healthy donors and cancer patients. Only in-frame clones appear in the TCRdb table, and some are missing; sequencing was by immunoSEQ multiplex PCR. The data hold more than 95,000 clones, with roughly 92% observed a single time. Sequencing used PBMCs. The receptors were gathered from a man older than 75 with head and neck cancer. Each CDR3 is given with its conserved first and last residue. Fields, in order: V gene, D gene, J gene, clone size, CDR3 protein, CDR3 DNA. D genes are given only for firm matches. Expanded clones get a size class; other rows say once, few or many, or leave the size out.

v_gene: TRBV9
d_gene: TRBD2
j_gene: TRBJ2-2
abundance: -
CDR3aa: CASSVGLAGRSSGELFF
CDR3nt: TGTGCCAGCAGCGTAGGCCTAGCGGGACGGTCGAGCGGGGAGCTGTTTTTT

v_gene: TRBV30
d_gene: -
j_gene: TRBJ1-5
abundance: once
CDR3aa: CAWSSAPLNQPQHF
CDR3nt: TGTGCCTGGAGTTCCGCCCCTCTTAATCAGCCCCAGCATTTT

v_gene: TRBV29-1
d_gene: TRBD1
j_gene: TRBJ1-1
abundance: -
CDR3aa: CSVQLTTGAEAFF
CDR3nt: TGCAGCGTGCAACTAACGACAGGGGCTGAAGCTTTCTTT

v_gene: TRBV18
d_gene: -
j_gene: TRBJ1-2
abundance: -
CDR3aa: CASGGLGTTNYGYTF
CDR3nt: TGTGCCAGCGGCGGCCTCGGGACAACTAACTATGGCTACACCTTC

v_gene: TRBV30
d_gene: TRBD2
j_gene: TRBJ2-1
abundance: -
CDR3aa: CAWSAAGGPSEQFF
CDR3nt: TGTGCCTGGAGTGCAGCGGGAGGCCCGTCCGAGCAGTTCTTC

v_gene: TRBV5-1
d_gene: -
j_gene: TRBJ2-1
abundance: -
CDR3aa: CASSLFQRIDEQFF
CDR3nt: TGCGCCAGCAGCTTATTTCAGCGGATCGATGAGCAGTTCTTC

v_gene: TRBV6-2/TRBV6-3
d_gene: TRBD2
j_gene: TRBJ2-3
abundance: -
CDR3aa: CASSTGRASDTQYF
CDR3nt: TGTGCCAGCAGTACCGGGAGGGCCTCAGATACGCAGTATTTT

v_gene: TRBV5-1
d_gene: -
j_gene: TRBJ2-5
abundance: -
CDR3aa: CASSSRFRDGKETQYF
CDR3nt: TGCGCCAGCAGCTCGCGATTCCGGGACGGAAAAGAGACCCAGTACTTC

v_gene: TRBV30
d_gene: -
j_gene: TRBJ1-1
abundance: -
CDR3aa: CAWRTVNTEAFF
CDR3nt: TGTGCCTGGAGGACAGTGAACACTGAAGCTTTCTTT

v_gene: TRBV5-8
d_gene: -
j_gene: TRBJ2-1
abundance: -
CDR3aa: CASSLGASSYNEQFF
CDR3nt: TGTGCCAGCAGCTTAGGGGCTAGCTCCTACAATGAGCAGTTCTTC

v_gene: TRBV7-9
d_gene: -
j_gene: TRBJ1-1
abundance: -
CDR3aa: CASSLGATTEAFF
CDR3nt: TGTGCCAGCAGCTTAGGGGCGACCACTGAAGCTTTCTTT

v_gene: TRBV5-8
d_gene: -
j_gene: TRBJ2-1
abundance: few
CDR3aa: CASSRTLAHEQFF
CDR3nt: TGTGCCAGCAGCCGGACCTTGGCGCATGAGCAGTTCTTC

v_gene: TRBV12-3/TRBV12-4
d_gene: -
j_gene: TRBJ2-3
abundance: -
CDR3aa: CATSRSADTQYF
CDR3nt: TGTGCCACCTCGAGAAGCGCAGATACGCAGTATTTT

v_gene: TRBV5-1
d_gene: -
j_gene: TRBJ1-1
abundance: -
CDR3aa: CASSLVAGQNTEAFF
CDR3nt: TGCGCCAGCAGCTTGGTGGCAGGACAGAACACTGAAGCTTTCTTT

v_gene: TRBV11-2
d_gene: -
j_gene: TRBJ2-5
abundance: few
CDR3aa: CASSSAKETQYF
CDR3nt: TGTGCCAGCAGCTCGGCAAAAGAGACCCAGTACTTC

v_gene: TRBV7-6
d_gene: TRBD1
j_gene: TRBJ2-7
abundance: -
CDR3aa: CASSLVSGTASSYEQYF
CDR3nt: TGTGCCAGCAGCTTAGTCTCCGGGACAGCCAGCTCCTACGAGCAGTACTTC

v_gene: TRBV7-9
d_gene: -
j_gene: TRBJ2-1
abundance: -
CDR3aa: CASSSTQGSSYNEQFF
CDR3nt: TGTGCCAGCAGTTCCACCCAGGGGAGCTCCTACAATGAGCAGTTCTTC

v_gene: TRBV5-5
d_gene: -
j_gene: TRBJ1-2
abundance: -
CDR3aa: CASSLVRESGYTF
CDR3nt: TGTGCCAGCAGCTTGGTAAGGGAGTCCGGGTACACCTTC

v_gene: TRBV4-1
d_gene: -
j_gene: TRBJ1-1
abundance: -
CDR3aa: CASSQDRGTEAFF
CDR3nt: TGCGCCAGCAGCCAAGACAGGGGCACTGAAGCTTTCTTT

v_gene: TRBV6-5
d_gene: -
j_gene: TRBJ1-2
abundance: -
CDR3aa: CASSYSGGGDGYTF
CDR3nt: TGTGCCAGCAGTTACTCGGGGGGGGGAGATGGCTACACCTTC

v_gene: TRBV18
d_gene: -
j_gene: TRBJ1-3
abundance: once
CDR3aa: CASSVQEPSGNTIYF
CDR3nt: TGTGCCAGCTCGGTACAGGAACCTTCTGGAAACACCATATATTTT

v_gene: TRBV5-4
d_gene: TRBD2
j_gene: TRBJ2-1
abundance: -
CDR3aa: CASRWTSGSDNEQFF
CDR3nt: TGTGCCAGCAGATGGACTAGCGGGAGCGACAATGAGCAGTTCTTC

v_gene: TRBV30
d_gene: -
j_gene: TRBJ1-2
abundance: -
CDR3aa: CAWSLTPQGPYTF
CDR3nt: TGTGCCTGGAGTTTGACTCCGCAGGGGCCCTACACCTTC

v_gene: TRBV5-1
d_gene: -
j_gene: TRBJ2-3
abundance: -
CDR3aa: CASRDPSTTDTQYF
CDR3nt: TGCGCCAGCCGGGACCCTTCGACCACAGATACGCAGTATTTT

v_gene: TRBV29-1
d_gene: TRBD1
j_gene: TRBJ1-1
abundance: -
CDR3aa: CSALKSTGGTEAFF
CDR3nt: TGCAGCGCGCTAAAATCTACAGGGGGCACTGAAGCTTTCTTT

v_gene: TRBV5-8
d_gene: -
j_gene: TRBJ2-3
abundance: -
CDR3aa: CASSRGQSTDTQYF
CDR3nt: TGTGCCAGCAGCCGCGGACAGAGCACAGATACGCAGTATTTT

v_gene: TRBV29-1
d_gene: -
j_gene: TRBJ1-6
abundance: -
CDR3aa: CSVGQRRNSPLHF
CDR3nt: TGCAGCGTCGGACAGCGCCGTAATTCACCCCTCCACTTT

v_gene: TRBV5-1
d_gene: -
j_gene: TRBJ1-2
abundance: once
CDR3aa: CASSSTGLVYGYTF
CDR3nt: TGCGCCAGCAGCTCGACAGGCCTCGTCTATGGCTACACCTTC

v_gene: TRBV7-6
d_gene: TRBD1
j_gene: TRBJ2-2
abundance: -
CDR3aa: CASSPGQGRTGELFF
CDR3nt: TGTGCCAGCAGTCCCGGACAGGGGAGGACCGGGGAGCTGTTTTTT

v_gene: TRBV6-5
d_gene: -
j_gene: TRBJ1-1
abundance: -
CDR3aa: CASKGSHTEAFF
CDR3nt: TGTGCCAGCAAGGGCAGCCACACTGAAGCTTTCTTT

v_gene: TRBV5-6
d_gene: TRBD1
j_gene: TRBJ2-7
abundance: -
CDR3aa: CASSSGTALFWQYF
CDR3nt: TGTGCCAGCAGCTCCGGGACAGCCCTTTTCTGGCAGTACTTC

v_gene: TRBV6-5
d_gene: -
j_gene: TRBJ2-7
abundance: -
CDR3aa: CASSTLRLVGYEQYF
CDR3nt: TGTGCCAGCAGTACCCTGAGACTAGTCGGGTACGAGCAGTACTTC

v_gene: TRBV23-1
d_gene: TRBD1
j_gene: TRBJ2-6
abundance: -
CDR3aa: CASSHAGTGFGDGANVLTF
CDR3nt: TGCGCCAGCAGTCACGCGGGGACAGGGTTTGGAGATGGGGCCAACGTCCTGACTTTC

v_gene: TRBV3-1/TRBV3-2
d_gene: -
j_gene: TRBJ2-3
abundance: -
CDR3aa: CASSQDWPLTDTQYF
CDR3nt: TGTGCCAGCAGCCAAGATTGGCCTCTCACAGATACGCAGTATTTT

v_gene: TRBV24-1
d_gene: TRBD2
j_gene: TRBJ2-1
abundance: -
CDR3aa: CATSDPSGGGLAGGQFF
CDR3nt: TGTGCCACCAGTGATCCATCGGGAGGGGGACTAGCGGGAGGGCAGTTCTTC

v_gene: TRBV24-1
d_gene: TRBD2
j_gene: TRBJ2-2
abundance: -
CDR3aa: CATSDSGSPGELFF
CDR3nt: TGTGCCACCAGTGATAGCGGGAGCCCCGGGGAGCTGTTTTTT

v_gene: TRBV5-8
d_gene: TRBD2
j_gene: TRBJ2-5
abundance: -
CDR3aa: CASSTGLAGGETQYF
CDR3nt: TGTGCCAGCAGCACGGGACTAGCGGGAGGAGAGACCCAGTACTTC

v_gene: TRBV9
d_gene: -
j_gene: TRBJ2-5
abundance: once
CDR3aa: CASSPTRGRETQYF
CDR3nt: TGTGCCAGCAGCCCAACACGGGGAAGAGAGACCCAGTACTTC

v_gene: TRBV5-4
d_gene: TRBD1
j_gene: TRBJ1-6
abundance: -
CDR3aa: CASSNYGTGGYSPLHF
CDR3nt: TGTGCCAGCAGCAACTACGGGACAGGGGGATATTCACCCCTCCACTTT

v_gene: TRBV6-2/TRBV6-3
d_gene: TRBD2
j_gene: TRBJ2-7
abundance: -
CDR3aa: CASSLVTSGSVYEQYF
CDR3nt: TGTGCCAGCAGCCTCGTAACTAGCGGGAGCGTCTACGAGCAGTACTTC